The source of this T cell receptor (beta chain) is a study of cytomegalovirus exposure and HLA in healthy donors. CDR1 and CDR2 from the germline V gene are SGHNT and YYREEE (reference sequence). This CDR3 is built from 16 residues. V shed 0 bases and J 6 bases; nucleotides not matched to a gene: 4. Vbeta (60) and Jbeta (13) primers were used in the PCR. Data came from immunoSEQ multiplex PCR; TCRdb stores just in-frame clones and leaves some out. This sample has under 200,000 clones, with 84% found just once. This sequence was found in a man aged 30-40 years in good health and CMV-seronegative. The chain combines TRBV5-4 with TRBJ2-1; 12 bases align to TRBD2. Sample: PBMCs. CDR3 nucleotide sequence: TGTGCCAGCAGCTTGGGAGGACTAGCGGGGCGCAATGAGCAGTTCTTC. Protein sequence: CASSLGGLAGRNEQFF.